The 19 T cell receptor beta chains given below trace back to one sample, sequenced in a study of cytomegalovirus exposure and HLA in healthy donors. Researchers ran the PCR with 60 Vbeta and 13 Jbeta primers. Libraries were prepared by immunoSEQ multiplex PCR; TCRdb keeps only in-frame clonotypes and omits some of them. The data contain more than 140,000 clones, roughly 76% of them singletons. The sample comprised PBMCs. These receptors all come from a female donor in good health and CMV-seronegative.

This clone was seen many times. The chain employs TRBV6-5 and TRBJ1-6; D not resolved. Germline CDR1 and CDR2: MNHEY and SVGAGI. This CDR3 has 14 residues. The ends were cut back, 5 bases at V and 10 bases at J, with 15 bases in the middle. CDR3 coding DNA: TGTGCCAGCAGTGACCGGTGGAGGATGTCACCCCTCCACTTT. The encoded protein is CASSDRWRMSPLHF.

V and J are TRBV7-8 and TRBJ2-3; D may be TRBD1 (5 bases). This CDR3 is 14 amino acids long. Germline CDR1 SGHVS, CDR2 FQNEAQ. The V end was cut by 4 bases, the J end by 4 bases, with 12 bases between. The CDR3 DNA follows: TGTGCCAGCAGCTCACAGGCACTGGCAGATACGCAGTATTTT. Amino acid sequence: CASSSQALADTQYF. Variable domain in full (rest from reference TRBV7-8 and TRBJ2-3): GAGVSQSPRYKVAKRGQDVALRCDPISGHVSLFWYQQALGQGPEFLTYFQNEAQLDKSGLPSDRFFAERPEGSVSTLKIQRTQQEDSAVYLCASSSQALADTQYFGPGTRLTVL.

The CDR3 DNA is TGTGCCAGCAGCCCTTCCGGGATTAACTATGGCTACACCTTC. Protein: CASSPSGINYGYTF. This rearrangement joins TRBV7-9 to TRBJ1-2; D uncertain. Trimming shortened V by 5 bases and J by 1 base, and 11 bases separated the two germline ends. This CDR3 comprises 14 residues. Germline CDR1 and CDR2: SEHNR and FQNEAQ (reference sequence).

This chain connects TRBV6-1 to TRBJ1-1; a possible D gene is TRBD1 (5 bases). Trimming removed 6 bases from V and 5 bases from J, with 10 bases in between. The CDR3 is 12 residues long. Looked up from germline, CDR1 is MNHNS and CDR2 is SASEGT. CDR3 sequence reads: CASRDQGTEAFF. CDR3 DNA: TGTGCCAGCAGGGACCAGGGTACTGAAGCTTTCTTT.

The V gene is TRBV25-1, the J gene TRBJ2-1, with 9 bases matching TRBD2. Germline lookup yields CDR1 MGHDK and CDR2 SYGVNS. Trimming at V came to 3 bases and at J to 0 bases, leaving 9 bases not matched to a gene. The CDR3 is 18 residues long. The CDR3 reads CASSDHIGLAFSYNEQFF. CDR3 DNA sequence: TGTGCCAGCAGTGACCATATTGGACTAGCGTTCTCCTACAATGAGCAGTTCTTC.

The rearrangement uses TRBV28 and TRBJ1-1; TRBD1 might be the D (6 bases). Trimming left V 6 bases short and J 5 bases short, with 16 bases between. CDR1 is MDHEN and CDR2 is SYDVKM in the germline V gene. This CDR3 spans 14 amino acids. CDR3 coding DNA: TGTGCCAGCAGATCCCAGGGGTTACAAACTGAAGCTTTCTTT. Encoded protein: CASRSQGLQTEAFF.

This rearrangement joins TRBV6-1 to TRBJ1-2; TRBD1 aligns across 7 bases. The CDR3 totals 13 residues. With V trimmed by 3 bases and J by 5 bases, 3 bases remained unmatched. Looked up from germline, CDR1 is MNHNS and CDR2 is SASEGT. In nucleotides, the CDR3 is TGTGCCAGCAGTGAGACAGGGCTTTATGGCTACACCTTC. Its protein product is CASSETGLYGYTF.

This clone appeared a few times. The CDR3 coding sequence is TGTGCCAGTAGTATAGTAGGGGACGAGCAGTACTTC. Translating it yields CASSIVGDEQYF. The rearrangement uses TRBV19 and TRBJ2-7; the D gene is possibly TRBD1 (5 bases). V lost 1 base and J lost 5, with 6 bases in between. There are 12 residues in the CDR3. Germline assignment: CDR1 LNHDA and CDR2 SQIVND (reference sequence).

The DNA for the CDR3 is TGTGCCAGCAGTGAGTGGACAGGGGGGAAAAATCAGCCCCAGCATTTT. As protein: CASSEWTGGKNQPQHF. This chain connects TRBV6-1 to TRBJ1-5, with 10 positions matching TRBD1. CDR3 size: 16 residues. The ends lost 3 bases at V and 4 bases at J; junction bases unmatched: 6. Germline V gene lookup returns CDR1 MNHNS and CDR2 SASEGT.

This clone was counted between two and nine times. The chain couples TRBV11-2 to TRBJ1-5; D remains ambiguous. Between the trimmed V and J ends, which lost 5 bases and 1 base, there was a span of 12 bases. The CDR3 extends over 15 amino acids. Germline V gene lookup returns CDR1 SGHAT and CDR2 FQNNGV. The CDR3 reads CASSKQVDSNQPQHF. In DNA, the CDR3 is TGTGCCAGCAGCAAGCAGGTCGACAGCAATCAGCCCCAGCATTTT.

The V call is TRBV15, the J call TRBJ2-5; the match to TRBD1 covers 9 bases. The J call is in doubt because the DNA end fits TRBJ2-7 better. The V gene's germline CDR1 is LNHNV and CDR2 YYDKDF (reference sequence). CDR3 size: 18 residues. The CDR3 loop is CATSRDLRMTGGTYEQYF. CDR3 nucleotides: TGTGCCACCAGCAGAGATCTCAGAATGACAGGGGGGACCTACGAGCAGTACTTC.

CDR3 region: CATSRAGRGTHEQYF. The CDR3 bases are TGTGCCACCAGCAGAGCTGGCAGGGGGACCCACGAGCAGTACTTC. The chain is built from TRBV15 and TRBJ2-7; 7 bases fit TRBD1. Trimming cost V 1 base and J 5 bases; bases outside gene matches: 8. Germline V lookup: CDR1 LNHNV, CDR2 YYDKDF (reference sequence). CDR3 length: 15 residues.

V usage is TRBV30 and J usage is TRBJ1-6; maybe TRBD1 (6 bases). Germline CDR1 and CDR2: GTSNPN and SVGIG (reference sequence). V lost 5 bases to trimming and J lost 4 bases, with 9 bases between them. The CDR3 consists of 13 residues. As DNA, the CDR3 is TGTGCCTGGGGGAGGGGGTATAATTCACCCCTCCACTTT. It is translated as CAWGRGYNSPLHF.

This chain joins TRBV2 and TRBJ2-1; weak D call: TRBD2 (5 bases). The CDR3 spans 10 residues. Between the trimmed V and J ends, which lost 4 bases and 12 bases, there was a span of 7 bases. Germline CDR1 reads SNHLY; CDR2 reads FYNNEI. The CDR3 nucleotides are TGTGCCAGCAGTGCCGAGGGGCAGTTCTTC. This sequence encodes CASSAEGQFF.

The chain employs TRBV9 and TRBJ1-1, with no clear D. This CDR3 comprises 15 residues. Trimming stripped 0 bases from V and 4 bases from J, with 13 bases between. Germline values: CDR1 SGDLS, CDR2 YYNGEE. As DNA, the CDR3 is TGTGCCAGCAGCGTAGAAGGCCGGGGTGGCACTGAAGCTTTCTTT. Encoded protein: CASSVEGRGGTEAFF.

The chain is built from TRBV4-2 and TRBJ2-1; TRBD2 is a possible D gene (5 bases). This CDR3 is 16 amino acids long. Trimming shortened V by 0 bases and J by 4 bases, and 13 bases separated the two germline ends. Germline CDR1 LGHNA, CDR2 YNFKEQ. Here the CDR3 DNA reads TGTGCCAGCAGCCAAGATCCCCTAGGAGGATACAATGAGCAGTTCTTC. It codes for CASSQDPLGGYNEQFF.

This clone was seen more than once but under ten times. This sequence joins TRBV10-3 and TRBJ1-1; TRBD1 aligns across 7 bases. V was pared by 6 bases and J by 0 bases, with 4 bases of the junction left unmatched. The CDR3 totals 14 residues. Germline-derived CDR1 and CDR2 are ENHRY and SYGVKD. The DNA of the CDR3 is TGTGCCATCAGGACACAGGGGATGAACACTGAAGCTTTCTTT. Protein sequence: CAIRTQGMNTEAFF.

V usage is TRBV6-5 and J usage is TRBJ1-1; D is unresolved. V was cut by 2 bases and J by 1 base, with 8 bases left in between. Germline-derived CDR1 and CDR2 are MNHEY and SVGAGI. The CDR3 is made up of 14 amino acids. The CDR3 loop is CASSYVSGNTEAFF. The DNA for the CDR3 is TGTGCCAGCAGTTACGTTTCCGGGAACACTGAAGCTTTCTTT.

The rearrangement uses TRBV28 and TRBJ1-1, with D hard to call. V was shortened by 7 bases and J by 11 bases, with 17 bases between the two germline ends. The CDR3 has 12 residues. Looked up from germline, CDR1 is MDHEN and CDR2 is SYDVKM. CDR3 sequence reads: CASTTGPGGAFF. CDR3 in DNA: TGTGCCAGCACCACGGGCCCCGGCGGGGCTTTCTTT.